The clone carrying this T cell receptor beta chain was picked up one time. As handled by the study authors: Scientists estimated how many nucleated cells there were by amplifying reference gene primers. The data were produced by immunoSEQ multiplex PCR, yet TCRdb's version contains in-frame clones alone and is incomplete. V and J calls and clone size come straight from that table; D and trimming were deduced from the DNA. The sample includes about 69,000 clones, around 87% of them seen just once. These data are taken from a study of blood T cell repertoires in COVID-19. Whole-study context: The United States, Italy and Spain were the sources of the acute and convalescent COVID-19 samples. From T cells, B-cell-depleted T cells, or PBMCs came the material, which was cDNA or gDNA.

This CDR3 contains 12 residues. V shed 6 bases, J shed 12 bases, and the junction held 0 bases outside the gene matches. The germline CDR1 and CDR2 sequences are MNHEY and SVGAGI. This TCR was sampled from a man in his fifties with acute or convalescent COVID-19. Sequences were obtained from peripheral blood. The chain links TRBV6-5 to TRBJ2-1, with 15 bases matching TRBD2. CDR3 nucleotide sequence: TGTGCCAGCAGGGGACTAGCGGGAGGGCAGTTCTTC. Translated, it gives CASRGLAGGQFF.